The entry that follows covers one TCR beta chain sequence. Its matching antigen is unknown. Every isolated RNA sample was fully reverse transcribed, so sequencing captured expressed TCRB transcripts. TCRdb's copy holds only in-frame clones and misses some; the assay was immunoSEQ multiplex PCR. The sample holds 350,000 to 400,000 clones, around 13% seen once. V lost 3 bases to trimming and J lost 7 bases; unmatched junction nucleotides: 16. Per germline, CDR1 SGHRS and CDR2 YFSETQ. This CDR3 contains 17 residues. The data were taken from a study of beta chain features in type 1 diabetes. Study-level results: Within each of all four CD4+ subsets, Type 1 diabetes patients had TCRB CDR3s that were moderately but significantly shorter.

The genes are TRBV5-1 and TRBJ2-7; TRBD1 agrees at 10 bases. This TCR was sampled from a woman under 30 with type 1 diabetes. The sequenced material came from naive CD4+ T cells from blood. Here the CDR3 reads CASSSQPPGQGSREQYF. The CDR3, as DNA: TGCGCCAGCAGCTCACAGCCCCCGGGACAGGGGAGTCGGGAGCAGTACTTC.